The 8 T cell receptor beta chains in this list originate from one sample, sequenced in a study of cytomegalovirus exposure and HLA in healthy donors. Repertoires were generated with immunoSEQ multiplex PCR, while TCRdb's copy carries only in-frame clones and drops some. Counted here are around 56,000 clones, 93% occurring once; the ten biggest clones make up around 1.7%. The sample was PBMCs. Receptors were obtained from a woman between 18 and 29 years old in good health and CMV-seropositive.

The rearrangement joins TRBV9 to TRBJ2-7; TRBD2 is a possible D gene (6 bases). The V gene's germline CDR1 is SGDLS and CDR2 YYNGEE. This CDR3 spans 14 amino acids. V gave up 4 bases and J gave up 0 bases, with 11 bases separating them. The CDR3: CASSSSGLSYEQYF. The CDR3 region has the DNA TGTGCCAGCAGCTCCTCGGGACTCTCCTACGAGCAGTACTTC.

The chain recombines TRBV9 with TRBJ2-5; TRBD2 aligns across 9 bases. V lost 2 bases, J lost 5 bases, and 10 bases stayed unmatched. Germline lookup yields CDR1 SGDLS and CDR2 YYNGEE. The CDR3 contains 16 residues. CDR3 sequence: CASSVRAGGLRETQYF. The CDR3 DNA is TGTGCCAGCAGCGTTCGGGCGGGGGGGCTGAGGGAGACCCAGTACTTC.

The CDR3 region is CASRSSGNTIYF. The CDR3 coding sequence is TGTGCCAGCAGGAGCTCTGGAAACACCATATATTTT. The chain combines TRBV9 with TRBJ1-3; D not certain. The length of the CDR3 is 12 residues. Per the germline V gene, CDR1 is SGDLS and CDR2 is YYNGEE. The V end was cut by 5 bases, the J end by 0 bases, with 3 bases between.

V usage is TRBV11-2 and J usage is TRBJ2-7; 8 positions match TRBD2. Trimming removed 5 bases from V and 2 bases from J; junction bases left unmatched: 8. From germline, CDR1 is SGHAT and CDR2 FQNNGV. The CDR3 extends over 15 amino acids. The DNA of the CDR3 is TGTGCCAGCAGCCCATCCGCGGGGGGACCCTACGAGCAGTACTTC. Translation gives CASSPSAGGPYEQYF. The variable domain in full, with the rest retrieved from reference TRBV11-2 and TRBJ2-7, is EAGVAQSPRYKIIEKRQSVAFWCNPISGHATLYWYQQILGQGPKLLIQFQNNGVVDDSQLPKDRFSAERLKGVDSTLKIQPAKLEDSAVYLCASSPSAGGPYEQYFGPGTRLTVT.

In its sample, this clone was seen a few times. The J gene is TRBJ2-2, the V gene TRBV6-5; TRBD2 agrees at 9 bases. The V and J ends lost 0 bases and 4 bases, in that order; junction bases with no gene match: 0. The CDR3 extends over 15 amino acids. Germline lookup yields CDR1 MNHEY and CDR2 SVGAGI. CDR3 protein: CASSYSRGGTGELFF. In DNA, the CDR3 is TGTGCCAGCAGTTACTCGCGGGGGGGCACCGGGGAGCTGTTTTTT.

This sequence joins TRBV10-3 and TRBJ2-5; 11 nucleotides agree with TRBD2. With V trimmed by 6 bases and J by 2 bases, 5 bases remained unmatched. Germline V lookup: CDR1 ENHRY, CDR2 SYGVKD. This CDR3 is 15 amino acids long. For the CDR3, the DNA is TGTGCCATCAGACCCGGGACTAGCGGACAAGAGACCCAGTACTTC. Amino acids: CAIRPGTSGQETQYF.

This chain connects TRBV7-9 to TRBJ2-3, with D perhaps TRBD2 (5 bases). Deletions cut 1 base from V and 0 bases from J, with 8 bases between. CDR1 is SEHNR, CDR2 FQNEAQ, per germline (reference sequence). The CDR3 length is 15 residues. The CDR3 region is CASSLVTGSTDTQYF. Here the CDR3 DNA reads TGTGCCAGCAGCTTAGTCACGGGGAGCACAGATACGCAGTATTTT.

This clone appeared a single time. The CDR3 nucleotides read TGTGCCAGCATCCAGACAGGGGGATGTATTGGCTACACCTTC. The encoded protein is CASIQTGGCIGYTF. V usage is TRBV21-1 and J usage is TRBJ1-2; TRBD1 reflects the table's D call only, with no check against the DNA. TRBV21-1 is termed a pseudogene. This CDR3 is 14 amino acids long.